The clone carrying this T cell receptor beta chain was detected a few times. No antigen is known for it. The data derive from a study of response to subunit inactivated influenza vaccine. The CDR3 is 12 amino acids. The V and J ends lost 3 bases and 8 bases, in that order; junction bases with no gene match: 0. General study points: The authors offered the suggestion that each seasonal influenza vaccination recruits few new T cells.

Via MiXCR, TCRdb re-called the RT-PCR reads, giving one row per CDR3 protein. The repertoire holds roughly 520,000 distinct CDR3 sequences, with roughly 23% as singletons. This chain connects TRBV12-3 or TRBV12-4 to TRBJ2-1; the match to TRBD2 covers 8 bases. Sequencing used CD4+ T cells sorted from PBMCs, obtained 5 days after vaccination. This sequence originates from a middle-aged man who received an inactivated influenza vaccine. The CDR3 DNA reads as TGTGCCAGCAGTTTCGGGGGGGATGAGCAGTTCTTC. This codes for CASSFGGDEQFF.